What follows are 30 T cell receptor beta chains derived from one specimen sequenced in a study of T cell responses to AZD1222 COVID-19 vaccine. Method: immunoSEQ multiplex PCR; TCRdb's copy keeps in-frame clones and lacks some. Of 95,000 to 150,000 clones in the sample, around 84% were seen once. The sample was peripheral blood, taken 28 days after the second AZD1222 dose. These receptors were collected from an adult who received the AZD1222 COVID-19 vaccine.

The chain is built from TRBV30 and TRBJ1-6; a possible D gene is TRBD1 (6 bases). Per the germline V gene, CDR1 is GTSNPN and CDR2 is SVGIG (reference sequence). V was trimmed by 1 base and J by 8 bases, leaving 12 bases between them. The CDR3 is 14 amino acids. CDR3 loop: CAWSGQVGDSPLHF. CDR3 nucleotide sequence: TGTGCCTGGAGTGGACAGGTAGGAGATTCACCCCTCCACTTT.

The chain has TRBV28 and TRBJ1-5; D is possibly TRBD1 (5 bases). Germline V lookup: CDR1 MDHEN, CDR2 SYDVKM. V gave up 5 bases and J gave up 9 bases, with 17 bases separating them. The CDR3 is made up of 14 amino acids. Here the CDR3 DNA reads TGTGCCAGCAGTCTGCCCGAGGGGTACGGGCCCCAGCATTTT. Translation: CASSLPEGYGPQHF.

The CDR3 DNA follows: TGTGCCAGTAATAACGTAAAGACGCGGCAGTTCTTC. It encodes CASNNVKTRQFF. The chain has TRBV19 and TRBJ2-1; D not resolved. This CDR3 is built from 12 residues. Trimming removed 7 bases at V and 12 bases at J, with 16 bases between. The germline CDR1 and CDR2 sequences are LNHDA and SQIVND (reference sequence).

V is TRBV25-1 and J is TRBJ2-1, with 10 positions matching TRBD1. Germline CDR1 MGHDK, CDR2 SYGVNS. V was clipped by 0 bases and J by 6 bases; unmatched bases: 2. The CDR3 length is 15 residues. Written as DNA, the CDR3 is TGTGCCAGCAGTGAATATGGGGACAGGGGCAATGAGCAGTTCTTC. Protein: CASSEYGDRGNEQFF.

This chain's CDR3 is CASSGTGQGEYEQYF. CDR3 nucleotide sequence: TGTGCCAGTAGTGGGACGGGACAGGGAGAATACGAGCAGTACTTC. The chain couples TRBV19 to TRBJ2-7; 9 bases are shared with TRBD1. Germline CDR1 LNHDA, CDR2 SQIVND (reference sequence). J gave up 4 bases and V 5 bases, and 9 bases lay outside the gene matches. CDR3 size: 15 residues.

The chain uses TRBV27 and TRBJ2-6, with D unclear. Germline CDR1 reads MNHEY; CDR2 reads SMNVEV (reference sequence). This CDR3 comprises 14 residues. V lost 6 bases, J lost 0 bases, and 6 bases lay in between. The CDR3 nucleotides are TGTGCCAGCAGGCTTACCTCTGGGGCCAACGTCCTGACTTTC. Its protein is CASRLTSGANVLTF.

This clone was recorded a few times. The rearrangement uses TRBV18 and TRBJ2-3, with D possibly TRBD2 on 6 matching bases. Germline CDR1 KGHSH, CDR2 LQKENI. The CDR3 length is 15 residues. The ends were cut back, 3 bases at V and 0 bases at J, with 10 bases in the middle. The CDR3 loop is CASSPASASTDTQYF. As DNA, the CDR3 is TGTGCCAGCTCACCGGCTAGCGCGAGCACAGATACGCAGTATTTT.

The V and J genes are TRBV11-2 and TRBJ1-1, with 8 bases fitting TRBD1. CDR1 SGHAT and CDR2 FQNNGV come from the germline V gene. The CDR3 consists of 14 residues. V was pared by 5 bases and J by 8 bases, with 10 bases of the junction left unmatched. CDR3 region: CASSPLDGTGEAFF. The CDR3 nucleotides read TGTGCCAGCAGCCCCTTGGACGGGACAGGCGAAGCTTTCTTT.

CDR3 amino acids: CATGRGGTGYGYTF. DNA for the CDR3: TGTGCCACCGGCCGAGGCGGGACAGGCTATGGCTACACCTTC. The V and J genes are TRBV15 and TRBJ1-2, with 8 bases lining up with TRBD1. The CDR3 is 14 amino acids. Per the germline V gene, CDR1 is LNHNV and CDR2 is YYDKDF (reference sequence). Trimming at V came to 8 bases and at J to 4 bases, leaving 9 bases not matched to a gene.

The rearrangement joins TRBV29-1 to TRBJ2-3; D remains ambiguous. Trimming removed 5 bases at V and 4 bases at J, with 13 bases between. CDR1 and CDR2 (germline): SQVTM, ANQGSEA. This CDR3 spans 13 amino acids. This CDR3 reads CSVIAFAADTQYF. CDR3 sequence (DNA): TGCAGCGTTATAGCCTTTGCAGCAGATACGCAGTATTTT.

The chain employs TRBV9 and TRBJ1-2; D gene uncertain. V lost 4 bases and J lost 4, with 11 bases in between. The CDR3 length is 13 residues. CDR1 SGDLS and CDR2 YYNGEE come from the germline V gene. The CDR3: CASSPRGSYGYTF. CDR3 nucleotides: TGTGCCAGCAGCCCTAGAGGTAGCTATGGCTACACCTTC.

In DNA, the CDR3 is TGTGCCAGCGGCAGAGGGGACACCTACAATGAGCAGTTCTTC. Translated: CASGRGDTYNEQFF. This rearrangement joins TRBV7-9 to TRBJ2-1, with D tentatively TRBD1 (6 bases). CDR3 size: 14 residues. The germline V gene encodes CDR1 SEHNR and CDR2 FQNEAQ (reference sequence). V lost 8 bases and J lost 2, with 13 bases in between.

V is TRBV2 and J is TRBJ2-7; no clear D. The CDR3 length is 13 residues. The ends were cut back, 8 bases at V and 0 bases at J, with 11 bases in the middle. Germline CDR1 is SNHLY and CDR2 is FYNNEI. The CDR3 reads CASQKKSSYEQYF. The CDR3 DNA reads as TGTGCCAGCCAGAAGAAAAGCTCCTACGAGCAGTACTTC.

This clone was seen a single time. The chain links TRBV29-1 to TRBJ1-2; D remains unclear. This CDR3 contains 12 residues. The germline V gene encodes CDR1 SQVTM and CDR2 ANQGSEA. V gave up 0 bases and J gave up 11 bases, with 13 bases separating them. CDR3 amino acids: CSVEDLGPLYTF. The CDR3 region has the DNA TGCAGCGTTGAAGACCTCGGACCTCTATACACCTTC.

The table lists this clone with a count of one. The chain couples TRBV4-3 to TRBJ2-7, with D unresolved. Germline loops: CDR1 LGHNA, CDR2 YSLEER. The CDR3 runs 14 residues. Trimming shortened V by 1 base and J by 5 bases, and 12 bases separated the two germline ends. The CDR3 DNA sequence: TGCGCCAGCAGCCAAGGAATAGGTTTAAACGAGCAGTACTTC. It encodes CASSQGIGLNEQYF.

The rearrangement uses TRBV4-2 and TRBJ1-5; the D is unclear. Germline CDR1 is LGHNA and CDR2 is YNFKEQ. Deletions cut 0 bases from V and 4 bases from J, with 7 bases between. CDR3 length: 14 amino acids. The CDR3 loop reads CASSQDTRNQPQHF. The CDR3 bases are TGTGCCAGCAGCCAAGACACTCGGAATCAGCCCCAGCATTTT.

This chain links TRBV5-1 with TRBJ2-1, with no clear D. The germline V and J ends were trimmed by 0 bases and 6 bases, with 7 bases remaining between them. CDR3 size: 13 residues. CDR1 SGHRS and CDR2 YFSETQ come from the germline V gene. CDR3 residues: CASSLGTINEQFF. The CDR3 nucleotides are TGCGCCAGCAGCTTGGGAACTATCAATGAGCAGTTCTTC.

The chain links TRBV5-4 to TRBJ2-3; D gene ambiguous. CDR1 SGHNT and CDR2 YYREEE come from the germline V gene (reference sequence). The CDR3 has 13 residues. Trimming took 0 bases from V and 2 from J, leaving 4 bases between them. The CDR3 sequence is CASSLGLTDTQYF. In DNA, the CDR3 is TGTGCCAGCAGCTTGGGGCTCACAGATACGCAGTATTTT.

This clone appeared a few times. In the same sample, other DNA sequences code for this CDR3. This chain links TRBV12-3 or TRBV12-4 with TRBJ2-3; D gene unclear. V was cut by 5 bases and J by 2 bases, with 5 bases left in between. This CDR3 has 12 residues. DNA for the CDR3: TGTGCCAGCAGTCGCTACACAGATACGCAGTATTTT. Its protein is CASSRYTDTQYF.

The CDR3: CASSLPQGQGRGNTIYF. CDR3 coding DNA: TGTGCCAGCAGTTTACCTCAGGGACAGGGTAGAGGAAACACCATATATTTT. The rearrangement joins TRBV28 to TRBJ1-3; 9 nucleotides agree with TRBD1. Germline CDR1 reads MDHEN; CDR2 reads SYDVKM. V was pared by 2 bases and J by 4 bases, with 9 bases of the junction left unmatched. The CDR3 spans 17 residues.

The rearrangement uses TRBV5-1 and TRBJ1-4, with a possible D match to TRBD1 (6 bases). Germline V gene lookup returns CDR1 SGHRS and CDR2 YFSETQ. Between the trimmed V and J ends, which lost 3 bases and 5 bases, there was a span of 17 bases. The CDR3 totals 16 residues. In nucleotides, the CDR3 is TGCGCCAGCAGCTCCATGCAGGGAGGGGGAAATGAAAAACTGTTTTTT. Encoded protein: CASSSMQGGGNEKLFF.

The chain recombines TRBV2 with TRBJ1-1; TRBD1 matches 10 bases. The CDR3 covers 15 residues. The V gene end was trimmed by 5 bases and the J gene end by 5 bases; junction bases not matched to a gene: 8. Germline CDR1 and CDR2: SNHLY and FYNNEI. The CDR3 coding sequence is TGTGCCAGCAGTCTTAGACAGGGGGCAAGAACTGAAGCTTTCTTT. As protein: CASSLRQGARTEAFF.

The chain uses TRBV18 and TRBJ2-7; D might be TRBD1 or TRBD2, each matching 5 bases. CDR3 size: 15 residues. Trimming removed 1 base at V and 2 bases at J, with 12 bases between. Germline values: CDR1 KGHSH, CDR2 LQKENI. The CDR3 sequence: CASSPLWDRPYEQYF. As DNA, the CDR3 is TGTGCCAGCTCACCACTGTGGGACCGACCCTACGAGCAGTACTTC.

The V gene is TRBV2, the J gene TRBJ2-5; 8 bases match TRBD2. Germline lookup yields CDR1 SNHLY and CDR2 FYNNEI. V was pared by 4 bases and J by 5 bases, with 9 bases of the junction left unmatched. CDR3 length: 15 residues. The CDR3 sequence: CASSGKPGGQETQYF. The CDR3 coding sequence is TGTGCCAGCAGTGGAAAGCCGGGGGGGCAGGAGACCCAGTACTTC.

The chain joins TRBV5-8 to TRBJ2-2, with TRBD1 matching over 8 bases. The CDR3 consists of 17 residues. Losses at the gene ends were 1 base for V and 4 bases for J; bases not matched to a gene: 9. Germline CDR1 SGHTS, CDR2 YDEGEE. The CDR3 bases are TGTGCCAGCAGCTTGTCCAGGACAGGGCGAATCACCGGGGAGCTGTTTTTT. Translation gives CASSLSRTGRITGELFF. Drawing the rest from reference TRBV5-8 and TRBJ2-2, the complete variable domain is EAGVTQSPTHLIKTRGQQATLRCSPISGHTSVYWYQQALGLGLQFLLWYDEGEERNRGNFPPRFSGRQFPNYSSELNVNALELEDSALYLCASSLSRTGRITGELFFGEGSRLTVL.

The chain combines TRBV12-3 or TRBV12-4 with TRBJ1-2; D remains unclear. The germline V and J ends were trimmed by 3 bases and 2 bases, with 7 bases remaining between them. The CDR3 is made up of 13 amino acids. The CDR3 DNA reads TGTGCCAGCAGTTTTACGGGGAACTATGGCTACACCTTC. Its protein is CASSFTGNYGYTF.

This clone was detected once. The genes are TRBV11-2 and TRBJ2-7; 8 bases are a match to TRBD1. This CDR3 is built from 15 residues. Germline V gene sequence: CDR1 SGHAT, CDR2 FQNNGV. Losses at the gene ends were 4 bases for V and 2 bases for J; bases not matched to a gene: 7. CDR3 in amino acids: CASSSFVTGAYEQYF. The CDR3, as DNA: TGTGCCAGCAGCTCGTTTGTGACAGGGGCCTACGAGCAGTACTTC.

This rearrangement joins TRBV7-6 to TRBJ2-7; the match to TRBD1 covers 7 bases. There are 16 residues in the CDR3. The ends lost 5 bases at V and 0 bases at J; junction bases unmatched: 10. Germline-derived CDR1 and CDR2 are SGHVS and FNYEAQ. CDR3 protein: CASSLPKGQSSYEQYF. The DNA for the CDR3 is TGTGCCAGCAGCCTACCTAAGGGACAGAGCTCCTACGAGCAGTACTTC.

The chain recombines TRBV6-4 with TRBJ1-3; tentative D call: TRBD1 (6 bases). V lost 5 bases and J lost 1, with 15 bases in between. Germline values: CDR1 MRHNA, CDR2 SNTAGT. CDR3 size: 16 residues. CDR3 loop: CASSSPGGGSGNTIYF. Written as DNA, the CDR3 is TGTGCCAGCAGTTCACCGGGGGGCGGTTCTGGAAACACCATATATTTT.

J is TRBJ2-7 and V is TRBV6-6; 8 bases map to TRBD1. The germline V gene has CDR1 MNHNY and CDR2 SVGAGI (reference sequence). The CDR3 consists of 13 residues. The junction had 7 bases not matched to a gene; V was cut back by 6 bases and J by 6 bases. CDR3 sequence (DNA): TGTGCCAGCAGCCGGACAGGGAGAGGCGAGCAGTACTTC. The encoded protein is CASSRTGRGEQYF.